Listed below are T cell receptor beta chains from one sample, sequenced in a study of blood T cell repertoires in COVID-19. This table comes from immunoSEQ multiplex PCR, and its TCRdb copy is limited to in-frame clones, with some not included. The sample has more than 150,000 clones, just under 80% seen once; the top ten hold roughly 13%. The sample consisted of peripheral blood. These receptors were obtained from a woman older than 75 with acute or convalescent COVID-19. Each CDR3 is given with its conserved first and last residue. The D gene is left open where the match is weak. Rows may omit the clone size; those that give it use once, few, many or a size class.

d_call j_call clone_size v_call cdr3_nt cdr3_aa
TRBD2 TRBJ2-1 NA TRBV5-1 TGCGCCAGCAGCTTGGCGCTAGCGGGGGTGAATGAGCAGTTCTTC CASSLALAGVNEQFF
NA TRBJ1-3 few TRBV5-1 TGCGCCAGCAGCTTGGGGGGCGGCGGAAGCTCTGGAAACACCATATATTTT CASSLGGGGSSGNTIYF
TRBD1 TRBJ1-4 NA TRBV5-5 TGTGCCAGCAGCTTCGTACAGGGGTCCGAAAAACTGTTTTTT CASSFVQGSEKLFF
TRBD1 TRBJ2-7 NA TRBV5-8 TGTGCCAGCAGCGACAGGGGAGGTGGCTACGAGCAGTACTTC CASSDRGGGYEQYF
TRBD1 TRBJ2-1 NA TRBV7-9 TGTGCCAGCAGCTTCATTATTGACAGGGCCTACAATGAGCAGTTCTTC CASSFIIDRAYNEQFF
TRBD1 TRBJ2-7 NA TRBV4-1 TGCGCCAGCAGCCAATCGGGACAGGCCTTTTCCTACGAGCAGTACTTC CASSQSGQAFSYEQYF
NA TRBJ1-2 NA TRBV19 TGTGCCAGTACAGGACAGAACACTAACTATGGCTACACCTTC CASTGQNTNYGYTF
NA TRBJ2-7 few TRBV13 TGTGCCAGCAGATTATCAGGGTACTACGAGCAGTACTTC CASRLSGYYEQYF
NA TRBJ2-7 NA TRBV28 TGTGCCAGCAGTCCAAGAGGGACATCAACCTACGAGCAGTACTTC CASSPRGTSTYEQYF
TRBD1 TRBJ1-1 few TRBV7-9 TGTGCCAGCAGCTCCCCGGGACAGGGAGTTGAAGCTTTCTTT CASSSPGQGVEAFF
TRBD1 TRBJ2-4 NA TRBV2 TGTGCCAGCAGGCCCGGGACAGGGGGAAACATTCAGTACTTC CASRPGTGGNIQYF
NA TRBJ2-7 few TRBV5-1 TGCGCCAGCAGCTTAGCCCTTAACGTCTACGAGCAGTACTTC CASSLALNVYEQYF
TRBD1 TRBJ1-1 NA TRBV20-1 TGCAGTGCTAGTAAGTACAGGGGTACTGAAGCTTTCTTT CSASKYRGTEAFF
TRBD2 TRBJ2-7 NA TRBV19 TGTGCCAGTAGTCTCGCGGGAGGGCCCTACGAGCAGTACTTC CASSLAGGPYEQYF